This section outlines one TCR beta chain sequence together with its context. This record comes from a study of CD8+CD57+ T cells in acquired aplastic anemia. In the study overall: The sorted CD4+ and CD8+ cells yielded an average roughly 3 ug of DNA.

Only patients with CD8+CD57+ cell expansion on flow cytometry were chosen for sequencing. The V and J ends lost 4 bases and 2 bases respectively, with 15 bases between them. Germline CDR1 is LGHNA and CDR2 is YNFKEQ. This CDR3 comprises 15 residues. Genomic DNA, serving as template, underwent TCR beta VDJ and CDR3 profiling. MiXCR, applied by TCRdb to the reads, yields one record per CDR3 protein. The sample gives a few hundred thousand distinct CDR3 sequences, under 40% of which show up once; under 0.95% is in the top ten. This clonotype was obtained from a human donor with aplastic anemia. Source material: sorted CD4+, CD8+, or CD8+CD57+ T cells (not recorded which) from PBMCs. The V and J genes are TRBV4-2 and TRBJ2-7; D perhaps matches TRBD1 (6 bases). The CDR3 DNA is TGTGCCAGCAGCCCCGACCGACAGGCCCCCTACGAGCAGTACTTC. This gives the protein CASSPDRQAPYEQYF.